The 11 T cell receptor beta chains below all came from one sample that was sequenced in a study of radiation and T cells in renal cell carcinoma (TCRdb year 2020). In the paper's terms, the time point label means: baseline pretreatment blood. Interpreted using the paper, the treatment or condition label stands for: 15 Gy SBRT to primary tumor, nephrectomy 4 weeks later. Library generation was performed with the immunoSEQ multiplex PCR assay. This immuneACCESS table, as held by TCRdb, lists in-frame sequences with V and J called but not all clones. Of the missing ones, under half trace to an unresolved V gene in checked studies; the others have no known cause. In all, the sample holds 130,000 or so clones, and 83% of those were seen once. The leading ten clones occupy approximately 22% of the sample. The source material was blood, sampled from a patient whose treatment included radiotherapy and nephrectomy. The receptors shown here come from a woman aged 45-65 years with renal cell carcinoma.

This chain connects TRBV6-1 to TRBJ1-2; tentatively, D is TRBD1 (6 bases). The CDR3 sequence is 14 residues long. V was trimmed by 2 bases and J by 4 bases, leaving 11 bases between them. Germline V gives CDR1 MNHNS, CDR2 SASEGT. CDR3 protein: CASSEFWGPYGYTF. The CDR3 DNA is TGTGCCAGCAGTGAATTTTGGGGGCCCTATGGCTACACCTTC.

This clone was counted a single time. The V and J genes are TRBV6-5 and TRBJ1-5; D is ambiguous. V lost 3 bases and J 5 bases, leaving 14 bases between the germline ends. The CDR3 spans 15 residues. Germline CDR1 reads MNHEY; CDR2 reads SVGAGI. The CDR3 nucleotides are TGTGCCAGCAGTTATAAAGGGAGTAGGGATCAGCCCCAGCATTTT. This codes for CASSYKGSRDQPQHF.

The genes are TRBV5-1 and TRBJ2-5, with 10 positions matching TRBD1. Germline V gene lookup returns CDR1 SGHRS and CDR2 YFSETQ. The CDR3 spans 16 residues. V lost 0 bases, J lost 4 bases, and 6 bases stayed unmatched. The chain's CDR3 is CASSLGQGAIVETQYF. CDR3 DNA: TGCGCCAGCAGCTTGGGACAGGGGGCTATTGTAGAGACCCAGTACTTC.

This sequence joins TRBV25-1 and TRBJ2-5; 10 bases are a match to TRBD2. Germline loops: CDR1 MGHDK, CDR2 SYGVNS. The CDR3 sequence is 16 residues long. Germline trimming cut 7 bases from V and 5 bases from J; bases unmatched to any gene: 13. CDR3 nucleotides: TGTGCCAGCACAAACCCGGGAGCGGGGGGGATTGAGACCCAGTACTTC. Translating gives CASTNPGAGGIETQYF.

The chain couples TRBV7-2 to TRBJ2-7; possibly TRBD2 for D (6 bases). The ends were cut back, 2 bases at V and 0 bases at J, with 20 bases in the middle. The germline V gene encodes CDR1 SGHTA and CDR2 FQGNSA. There are 18 residues in the CDR3. CDR3 coding DNA: TGTGCCAGCAGCTTAACCAGGGCTGGCCTAGCGCGCTCCTACGAGCAGTACTTC. It encodes CASSLTRAGLARSYEQYF.

This clone was detected once. CDR3 coding DNA: TGTGCCAGCAGCTCCCGGGACCGAGCTCAAGAGACCCAGTACTTC. Its protein product is CASSSRDRAQETQYF. The J gene is TRBJ2-5, the V gene TRBV7-2; either TRBD1 or TRBD2 may fit D (5 bases each). The CDR3 covers 15 residues. From germline, CDR1 is SGHTA and CDR2 FQGNSA. Deletions cut 4 bases from V and 2 bases from J, with 14 bases between.

The genes are TRBV27 and TRBJ2-7, with 10 bases aligning to TRBD1. Germline values: CDR1 MNHEY, CDR2 SMNVEV (reference sequence). CDR3 length equals 14 residues. Trimming took 2 bases from V and 4 from J; bases not matched to a gene: 2. The CDR3 here is CASSLDRGLYEQYF. The CDR3 bases are TGTGCCAGCAGTTTAGACAGGGGGCTATACGAGCAGTACTTC.

The J gene is TRBJ2-7, the V gene TRBV6-5, with D perhaps TRBD1 (5 bases). Trimming took 4 bases from V and 3 from J, leaving 13 bases between them. The germline V gene encodes CDR1 MNHEY and CDR2 SVGAGI. CDR3 size: 14 residues. The CDR3 is CASSWGPPHYEQYF. CDR3 sequence (DNA): TGTGCCAGCAGTTGGGGCCCCCCCCACTACGAGCAGTACTTC.

The chain recombines TRBV19 with TRBJ2-7; 8 nucleotides align to TRBD1. V dropped 5 bases and J dropped 6; count of bases not matched to a gene: 9. The germline V gene has CDR1 LNHDA and CDR2 SQIVND (reference sequence). CDR3 size: 14 residues. Here the CDR3 DNA reads TGTGCCAGTAGTTGGTTGGCAGGGGGCAGCGAGCAGTACTTC. It specifies CASSWLAGGSEQYF.

This rearrangement joins TRBV5-5 to TRBJ1-1; D not certain. Germline CDR1 and CDR2: SGHKS and YYEKEE (reference sequence). V lost 4 bases, J lost 5 bases, and 9 bases lay in between. CDR3 length equals 12 residues. The CDR3 region is CASSLQITEAFF. The CDR3 DNA follows: TGTGCCAGCAGCCTGCAGATTACTGAAGCTTTCTTT.

This chain connects TRBV30 to TRBJ2-3; maybe TRBD2 (6 bases). This CDR3 region has 12 residues. CDR1 is GTSNPN and CDR2 is SVGIG in the germline V gene (reference sequence). Trimming removed 8 bases from V and 3 bases from J, with 12 bases in between. CDR3 protein: CARGSGTDTQYF. CDR3 nucleotides: TGTGCCCGCGGAAGCGGGACAGATACGCAGTATTTT.